This TCR beta chain was identified in a study of blood T cell repertoires in COVID-19 (TCRdb year 2020). Regarding the study in general: Samples covering the acute and convalescent phases of COVID-19 were provided by collaborators in the United States, Italy and Spain. The material from the prospective study consisted of cDNA or gDNA derived from T cells, B-cell-depleted T cells, or PBMCs. HLA class I and class II types, where available, came from metadata supplied by the sample provider rather than from assay-based typing. The sample metadata nearly always contained a de-identified subject ID, COVID-19 status, age in years and sex. Deeply sampled blood TCRbeta repertoires from subjects exposed to, actively infected with, or recovered from COVID-19 were included in the dataset. The samples were drawn from the first 160 participants of the ongoing ImmuneRACE study and from some 1,300 subjects provided by 6 global collaborators. The repertoires were released in a freely available public database intended as a resource for research on the immune response to SARS-CoV-2.

Comment on this clone: Its antigen target is currently unknown. No much larger clone is present one base from it, and per-base qualities are unavailable.

Reading from cysteine to phenylalanine, the CDR3 counts 18 amino acids. The DNA shown is the 54-base CDR3, in frame from base 1. CDR1 and CDR2 are read off the germline V gene as MNHNS and SASEGT. The germline V end is reduced by 0 bases and the J end by 4 bases; junction bases left unmatched: 11. The immunoSEQ Assay, a bias-controlled multiplex PCR, was used to amplify TCRbeta CDR3 regions from genomic DNA. The authors' pipeline ran thus. The number of nucleated cells in each sample was estimated by amplification of reference gene primers within the assay. To quantify the absolute abundance of each unique TCRbeta CDR3 rearrangement, sequence reads were collapsed and filtered. For each sample, productive Simpson clonality was calculated as the square root of Simpson's diversity index over productive rearrangements. This is the immuneACCESS table as TCRdb keeps it, with only in-frame sequences that have V and J called. A part of the clones is gone; compared with another copy, unresolved V genes explain less than half, and the rest is unexplained. V, J and clone size derive from that table, while D and trimming were established from the DNA sequence. Here the sample has about 270,000 clones; 80% to 90% occur a single time. Of the sample, approximately 11% is held by the ten largest clones.

The collaborating institutions used their own protocols to collect whole blood in K2EDTA tubes. For TCRbeta analysis, collaborators shipped samples in one of three forms: frozen whole blood, isolated PBMCs, or DNA extracted from either of those sample types. Results the study describes overall, beyond this receptor: Clinical and demographic metadata were provided uncurated, with the amount varying by source and participant.

Sequencing input: peripheral blood. The receptor chain draws on TRBV6-1 and TRBJ2-2; TRBD2 lines up with 7 middle nucleotides. The clonotype comes from a woman in her 70s with acute or convalescent COVID-19. Here the CDR3 is given as CASSEARAGEGSTGELFF. The sequenced DNA is TGTGCCAGCAGTGAAGCGCGGGCGGGGGAAGGCTCCACCGGGGAGCTGTTTTTT.